The source of this TCR beta chain is a study of Graves' ophthalmopathy and Graves' hyperthyroidism. Trimming removed 3 bases at V and 1 base at J, with 13 bases between. The CDR3 has 16 amino acids. Germline lookup yields CDR1 LNHNV and CDR2 YYDKDF (reference sequence). The sequenced template was RNA, covering the TCR beta CDR3 region. In the first round, RT-PCR was carried out with HTBI primers, and a multiplex PCR formed the second round. One entry per CDR3 protein results from TCRdb running MiXCR on the multiplex PCR reads. The sample includes 580,000 or so distinct CDR3 sequences, just under 40% of them seen just once. As to this clonotype: Its antigen is unidentified.

Study-level findings and limits: Researchers report that a 13-signature model separated ophthalmopathy from stable hyperthyroidism, posting less than 90% sensitivity and around 80% specificity.

V is TRBV15 and J is TRBJ1-5; tentatively, D is TRBD1 (6 bases). This receptor was obtained from an adult man with Graves' hyperthyroidism. The sequenced sample was peripheral blood or thyroid tissue (not recorded which). As DNA, the CDR3 is TGTGCCACCAGCAGCGTAGAGGGGGGGAGCAATCAGCCCCAGCATTTT. Translated, it gives CATSSVEGGSNQPQHF. Based on the CDR3 plus reference TRBV15 and TRBJ1-5, the full variable domain is DAMVIQNPRYQVTQFGKPVTLSCSQTLNHNVMYWYQQKSSQAPKLLFHYYDKDFNNEADTPDNFQSRRPNTSFCFLDIRSPGLGDTAMYLCATSSVEGGSNQPQHFGDGTRLSIL.